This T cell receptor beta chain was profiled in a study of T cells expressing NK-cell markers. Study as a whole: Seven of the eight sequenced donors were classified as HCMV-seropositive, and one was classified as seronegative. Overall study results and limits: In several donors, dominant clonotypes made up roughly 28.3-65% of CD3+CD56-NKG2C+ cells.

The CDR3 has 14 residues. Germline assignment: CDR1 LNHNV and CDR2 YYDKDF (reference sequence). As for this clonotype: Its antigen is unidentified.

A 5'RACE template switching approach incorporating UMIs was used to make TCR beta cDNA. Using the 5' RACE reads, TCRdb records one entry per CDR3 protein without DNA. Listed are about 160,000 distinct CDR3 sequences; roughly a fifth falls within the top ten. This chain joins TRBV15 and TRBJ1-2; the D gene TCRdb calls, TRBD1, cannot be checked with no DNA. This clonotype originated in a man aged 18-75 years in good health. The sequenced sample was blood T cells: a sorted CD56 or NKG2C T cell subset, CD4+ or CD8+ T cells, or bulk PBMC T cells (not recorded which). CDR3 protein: CAEDREGLGYGYTF.